This T cell receptor beta chain comes out of a study of neurological immune-mediated disorders. The table lists this clonotype with many counts. TCRdb independently ran MiXCR on the 5' RACE reads; one entry per CDR3 protein. Among some 120,000 distinct CDR3 sequences, 3% to 3.5% were seen once, and the ten largest hold around 1.2%. The CDR3 spans 19 residues. With V trimmed by 3 bases and J by 8 bases, 16 bases remained unmatched. Germline V lookup: CDR1 SGHTA, CDR2 FQGNSA. This TCR came from a woman aged 25 to 39 with multiple sclerosis. Sequencing was performed on PBMCs. The rearrangement uses TRBV7-2 and TRBJ2-3; 14 bases are shared with TRBD2. Here the CDR3 reads CASSFAGTSGRIDWATQYF. The CDR3 nucleotides are TGTGCCAGCAGCTTCGCCGGGACTAGCGGGAGAATAGATTGGGCTACGCAGTATTTT.